The rows below give T cell receptor beta chains drawn from one sample of a study of control samples from healthy donors and cancer patients. Clones were read by immunoSEQ multiplex PCR, and TCRdb kept only the in-frame ones, dropping some. The table has 40,000 or so clones, approximately 90% seen once. The source material was PBMCs. The source is a woman aged 40 to 55 with head and neck cancer. Both conserved end residues are part of each CDR3. A D gene is named only where the DNA matches it firmly. The size of a clone is reported for some rows only, either as once, few or many, or as a class for expanded clones.

j_call cdr3_length d_call clone_size v_call cdr3_aa cdr3_nt
TRBJ1-3 16 - - TRBV7-6 CASSLGDRPSGNTIYF TGTGCCAGCAGCTTGGGAGACAGGCCCTCTGGAAACACCATATATTTT
TRBJ2-3 18 - - TRBV25-1 CASSVTLGFAGSTDTQYF TGTGCCAGCAGTGTTACGTTAGGTTTCGCGGGATCCACAGATACGCAGTATTTT
TRBJ2-7 14 - - TRBV5-1 CASSLVSGHYEQYF TGCGCCAGCAGCTTGGTTTCAGGGCACTACGAGCAGTACTTC
TRBJ1-5 15 - - TRBV5-5 CASSLGHPGNQPQHF TGTGCCAGCAGCTTGGGGCACCCAGGTAATCAGCCCCAGCATTTT
TRBJ1-2 14 - - TRBV27 CASSLSGGGYGYTF TGTGCCAGCAGTTTATCGGGGGGGGGCTATGGCTACACCTTC
TRBJ1-1 14 - - TRBV27 CASSPGRGNTEAFF TGTGCCAGCAGTCCTGGGAGGGGGAACACTGAAGCTTTCTTT
TRBJ1-1 14 TRBD1 - TRBV5-1 CASSLTIDRVEAFF TGCGCCAGCAGCTTGACCATTGACAGGGTTGAAGCTTTCTTT
TRBJ1-3 15 TRBD1 - TRBV5-6 CASSFSTGTGNTIYF TGTGCCAGCAGCTTCTCGACAGGGACTGGAAACACCATATATTTT
TRBJ2-5 18 - - TRBV10-3 CAISEPNVYRGGQETQYF TGTGCCATCAGTGAGCCGAACGTATACAGGGGGGGACAAGAGACCCAGTACTTC
TRBJ2-7 14 - - TRBV11-3 CASSLRHNSYEQYF TGTGCCAGCAGCTTAAGGCACAACTCCTACGAGCAGTACTTC
TRBJ2-7 11 - - TRBV29-1 CSVLLDIEQYF TGCAGCGTTCTCCTGGACATCGAGCAGTACTTC
TRBJ2-3 14 - once TRBV7-2 CASSLVSSTDTQYF TGTGCCAGCAGCTTAGTTAGCTCCACAGATACGCAGTATTTT
TRBJ2-7 15 - - TRBV3-1/TRBV3-2 CASSPSVDQRDEQYF TGTGCCAGCAGCCCTTCGGTAGACCAGCGGGACGAGCAGTACTTC
TRBJ2-7 14 - - TRBV6-5 CASSYSRDTYEQYF TGTGCCAGCAGTTACTCTCGCGACACTTACGAGCAGTACTTC
TRBJ2-7 16 TRBD1 - TRBV4-1 CASSRGWTGLSYEQYF TGCGCCAGCAGCCGGGGATGGACAGGGCTCTCCTACGAGCAGTACTTC
TRBJ2-7 14 TRBD1 once TRBV18 CASSPPSRGYEQYF TGTGCCAGCTCACCCCCTAGCAGGGGGTACGAGCAGTACTTC
TRBJ1-4 15 - - TRBV7-2 CASSALYGANEKLFF TGTGCCAGCAGCGCCTTGTATGGAGCTAATGAAAAACTGTTTTTT
TRBJ2-7 13 - - TRBV29-1 CSVAPGQLYEQYF TGCAGCGTAGCTCCCGGACAGCTATACGAGCAGTACTTC
TRBJ1-1 13 - - TRBV5-5 CASSLAQVGEAFF TGTGCCAGCAGCTTGGCACAGGTGGGTGAAGCTTTCTTT
TRBJ1-4 12 - - TRBV3-1/TRBV3-2 CASSPNGEKLFF TGTGCCAGCAGCCCAAATGGGGAAAAACTGTTTTTT
TRBJ1-2 17 - once TRBV4-1 CASSQDRTTSPNYGYTF TGCGCCAGCAGCCAAGATAGAACGACCTCCCCTAACTATGGCTACACCTTC
TRBJ1-2 16 TRBD1 - TRBV27 CASSLSPREGAFGYTF TGTGCCAGCAGTTTATCGCCACGGGAGGGGGCGTTTGGCTACACCTTC
TRBJ2-7 14 - once TRBV3-1/TRBV3-2 CASSQRGINYEQYF TGTGCCAGCAGCCAACGGGGGATAAACTACGAGCAGTACTTC
TRBJ1-1 15 - - TRBV7-9 CASSSQLGWNTEAFF TGTGCCAGCAGCTCTCAATTGGGATGGAACACTGAAGCTTTCTTT
TRBJ2-7 15 TRBD2 - TRBV20-1 CSASSSGRAFYEQYF TGCAGTGCTAGTTCCAGCGGGAGGGCTTTCTACGAGCAGTACTTC
TRBJ2-5 12 - once TRBV29-1 CSVNWGEETQYF TGCAGCGTTAATTGGGGTGAAGAGACCCAGTACTTC
TRBJ1-3 15 TRBD1 - TRBV9 CASSVQGAAGNTIYF TGTGCCAGCAGCGTCCAGGGGGCGGCTGGAAACACCATATATTTT
TRBJ2-5 16 - few TRBV7-9 CASSFVGSGYQETQYF TGTGCCAGCAGCTTTGTGGGGAGTGGGTACCAAGAGACCCAGTACTTC
TRBJ1-5 13 - - TRBV12-3/TRBV12-4 CASSPPGGQPQHF TGTGCCAGCAGCCCGCCTGGGGGTCAGCCCCAGCATTTT
TRBJ1-2 15 - once TRBV12-5 CASGFYRGGNYGYTF TGTGCTAGTGGTTTTTATCGGGGCGGGAACTATGGCTACACCTTC
TRBJ1-1 19 - once TRBV28 CASRGIWGGARSGNTEAFF TGTGCCAGCAGGGGGATTTGGGGGGGCGCTCGGAGTGGGAACACTGAAGCTTTCTTT
TRBJ1-1 13 TRBD1 - TRBV2 CASGRQGPTEAFF TGTGCCAGCGGAAGACAGGGACCCACTGAAGCTTTCTTT
TRBJ2-7 12 - - TRBV5-5 CASSPSSTEQYF TGTGCCAGCAGTCCTTCATCAACCGAGCAGTACTTC
TRBJ2-5 13 - - TRBV12-3/TRBV12-4 CASSSRTQETQYF TGTGCCAGCAGTTCACGAACCCAAGAGACCCAGTACTTC
TRBJ2-7 14 - - TRBV9 CASSLTGTEYEQYF TGTGCCAGCAGCCTGACCGGGACCGAATACGAGCAGTACTTC
TRBJ1-3 13 - once TRBV27 CASSSNSRNTIYF TGTGCCAGCAGCAGTAACAGCAGAAACACCATATATTTT
TRBJ1-2 18 TRBD1 few TRBV4-1 CASSQLLGTGKTNYGYTF TGCGCCAGCAGCCAACTACTAGGGACAGGGAAAACTAACTATGGCTACACCTTC
TRBJ2-7 15 - - TRBV28 CASSFLGEGSYEQYF TGTGCCAGCAGTTTTTTGGGTGAGGGTAGCTACGAGCAGTACTTC
TRBJ2-3 16 TRBD2 - TRBV11-3 CASSRGVLAGSDTQYF TGTGCCAGCAGTCGGGGTGTTCTAGCGGGATCAGATACGCAGTATTTT
TRBJ1-2 14 TRBD1 - TRBV30 CAWTLQGGNYGYTF TGTGCCTGGACCCTACAGGGGGGGAACTATGGCTACACCTTC
TRBJ1-6 16 TRBD1 few TRBV5-6 CASSSGTGTNNSPLHF TGTGCCAGCAGCTCCGGGACAGGGACGAATAATTCACCCCTCCACTTT
TRBJ1-1 13 - few TRBV7-9 CASSLGTANEAFF TGTGCCAGCAGCTTAGGGACAGCTAATGAAGCTTTCTTT
TRBJ2-1 17 TRBD1 - TRBV2 CASRATRQGSSYNEQFF TGTGCCAGCAGGGCCACCAGACAGGGGAGCTCCTACAATGAGCAGTTCTTC
TRBJ2-1 13 - - TRBV27 CASSLSANNEQFF TGTGCCAGCAGTTTGTCTGCCAACAATGAGCAGTTCTTC